This T cell receptor beta chain derives from a study of radiation and T cells in renal cell carcinoma. TCRdb's copy holds only in-frame clones and misses some; the assay was immunoSEQ multiplex PCR. This sample yields 50,000 to 70,000 clones, of which about 80% are seen a single time; approximately 6.8% belongs to the top ten. This CDR3 spans 14 amino acids. V was pared by 5 bases and J by 4 bases, with 12 bases between. Germline V CDR1 and CDR2: SSHAT, FNYEAQ (reference sequence). Described time point: blood 4 weeks post-SBRT, at nephrectomy. Treatment in this sample: 15 Gy SBRT to primary tumor, nephrectomy 4 weeks later. Serial blood draws occurred at baseline and 2 and 4 weeks post-SBRT.

The sample was blood, taken from a patient whose treatment included radiotherapy and nephrectomy. The source is a man between 60 and 75 years old with renal cell carcinoma. This rearrangement joins TRBV7-7 to TRBJ1-3; D not resolved. The CDR3 DNA reads TGTGCCAGCAGCCCGGCGGAATCCGGAAACACCATATATTTT. Translation gives CASSPAESGNTIYF.